This TCR beta chain was recovered during a study of cytomegalovirus exposure and HLA in healthy donors. Concerning this clone itself: Its antigen is not identified.

A multiplex PCR was run with 60 Vbeta primers and 13 Jbeta primers. Assay used: immunoSEQ multiplex PCR; TCRdb lists only in-frame clones, some missing. The profile shows some 170,000 clones, over 75% of them singletons. Broader study findings: TCR beta chain V- and J-gene trimming was linked, in a later analysis, to a missense variant in DCLRE1C. Reportedly, a later analysis found an Asian-associated ancestry cluster had fewer N-insertions than the approximately 670-donor mean.

Donors showed nominal health when sampled, although they likely had unrecorded immune exposures. The CDR3 totals 12 residues. CDR1 is SGDLS and CDR2 is YYNGEE in the germline V gene. The ends were cut back, 5 bases at V and 3 bases at J, with 8 bases in the middle. The genes are TRBV9 and TRBJ1-1; D perhaps matches TRBD1 (6 bases). Sample: PBMCs. This sequence originates from a man between 40 and 49 years old in good health and CMV-seropositive. The CDR3 here is CASRGADTEAFF. The CDR3 region has the DNA TGTGCCAGCAGGGGGGCAGACACTGAAGCTTTCTTT.